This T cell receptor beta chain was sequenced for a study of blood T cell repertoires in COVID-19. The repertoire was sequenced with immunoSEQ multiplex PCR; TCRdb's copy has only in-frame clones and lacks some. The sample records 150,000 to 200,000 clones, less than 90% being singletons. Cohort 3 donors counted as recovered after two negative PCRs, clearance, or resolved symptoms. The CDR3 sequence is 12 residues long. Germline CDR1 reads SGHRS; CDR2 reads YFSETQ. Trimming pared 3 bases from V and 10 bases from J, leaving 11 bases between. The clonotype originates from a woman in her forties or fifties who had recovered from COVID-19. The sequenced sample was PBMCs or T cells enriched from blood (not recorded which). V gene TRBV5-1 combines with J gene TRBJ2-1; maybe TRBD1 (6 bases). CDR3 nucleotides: TGCGCCAGCAGCTCACAGGGTCGCGAGCAGTTCTTC. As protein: CASSSQGREQFF.